The 9 T cell receptor beta chains below were found in one sample sequenced in a study of PD-1 blockade in classical Hodgkin lymphoma. Sequenced by immunoSEQ multiplex PCR; TCRdb stores in-frame clones only, minus some. The sample lists 96,000 or so clones; about 93% were seen once. Time point in this sample: cycle 4 day 1 (C4D1), after about 6 weeks of nivolumab. The patients all showed relapse after autologous stem cell transplantation, while their brentuximab vedotin exposure varied. The material was peripheral blood mononuclear cells (PBMCs), obtained before the fourth cycle of nivolumab. Every receptor here comes from a human donor with classical Hodgkin lymphoma.

The genes are TRBV19 and TRBJ2-1; D not resolved. The ends were cut back, 3 bases at V and 3 bases at J, with 9 bases in the middle. CDR3 length: 14 amino acids. The germline V gene encodes CDR1 LNHDA and CDR2 SQIVND (reference sequence). CDR3 in amino acids: CASSISLSYNEQFF. In DNA, the CDR3 is TGTGCCAGTAGTATTAGTCTGAGCTACAATGAGCAGTTCTTC.

This clone was counted once. The rearrangement uses TRBV5-1 and TRBJ2-7, with D maybe TRBD1 (6 bases). Per the germline V gene, CDR1 is SGHRS and CDR2 is YFSETQ. This CDR3 is 14 amino acids long. The V and J ends lost 0 bases and 6 bases respectively, with 13 bases between them. This CDR3 is CASSLAQGSGEQYF. The DNA for the CDR3 is TGCGCCAGCAGCTTGGCACAGGGCAGTGGCGAGCAGTACTTC.

This clone was recorded once. The rearrangement uses TRBV5-1 and TRBJ2-7, with TRBD2 matching 11 bases. Germline V lookup: CDR1 SGHRS, CDR2 YFSETQ. The J segment lost 5 bases and the V segment lost 4 bases, leaving 17 bases of the junction unmatched. The CDR3 contains 18 residues. CDR3 in DNA: TGCGCCAGCAGCGCTCCCGGGACTAGCGGAAACTATGGGGACGAGCAGTACTTC. Translated, it gives CASSAPGTSGNYGDEQYF.

V usage is TRBV5-6 and J usage is TRBJ2-7; perhaps TRBD1 as D (5 bases). V lost 5 bases and J 2 bases, leaving 11 bases between the germline ends. The CDR3 is 13 amino acids. Germline CDR1 is SGHDT and CDR2 is YYEEEE. DNA of the CDR3: TGTGCCAGCAGTTTTGACAGTACCTACGAGCAGTACTTC. This codes for CASSFDSTYEQYF.

In its sample, this clone was seen once. Written as DNA, the CDR3 is TGTGCCAGCAGTTACCTCGCAGATACGCAGTATTTT. It specifies CASSYLADTQYF. The J gene is TRBJ2-3, the V gene TRBV6-6; no firm D call. Trimming removed 2 bases from V and 4 bases from J, with 4 bases in between. CDR3 size: 12 residues. CDR1 is MNHNY and CDR2 is SVGAGI in the germline V gene (reference sequence).

The V call is TRBV9, the J call TRBJ1-4, with a tentative D call TRBD1 (5 bases). CDR1 is SGDLS and CDR2 is YYNGEE in the germline V gene. CDR3 length: 15 amino acids. Trimming removed 1 base from V and 2 bases from J, with 9 bases in between. The CDR3 loop is CASSVWGSTNEKLFF. The CDR3 nucleotides read TGTGCCAGCAGCGTATGGGGGAGCACTAATGAAAAACTGTTTTTT.

The chain is built from TRBV30 and TRBJ1-1; 7 bases agree with TRBD1. Trimming cost V 0 bases and J 5 bases; bases outside gene matches: 15. CDR1 is GTSNPN, CDR2 SVGIG, per germline (reference sequence). The CDR3 spans 17 residues. The CDR3 loop is CAWSVQGRGPRGTEAFF. CDR3 bases: TGTGCCTGGAGTGTACAAGGTAGGGGGCCCAGGGGTACTGAAGCTTTCTTT.

The chain recombines TRBV6-1 with TRBJ1-1; TRBD1 is a possible D gene (6 bases). V was trimmed by 2 bases and J by 4 bases, leaving 11 bases between them. The CDR3 covers 14 residues. The germline V gene encodes CDR1 MNHNS and CDR2 SASEGT. DNA of the CDR3: TGTGCCAGCAGTGAACAGGGAGGGGGCACTGAAGCTTTCTTT. It specifies CASSEQGGGTEAFF.

This clone has a single count. This chain uses TRBV5-6 with TRBJ2-1; TRBD2 agrees at 11 bases. Trimming cost V 0 bases and J 6 bases; bases outside gene matches: 8. This CDR3 is 17 amino acids long. Germline CDR1 is SGHDT and CDR2 is YYEEEE. The CDR3: CASSLEASGRRGNEQFF. The CDR3 DNA follows: TGTGCCAGCAGCTTGGAGGCTAGCGGGAGGAGGGGCAATGAGCAGTTCTTC.